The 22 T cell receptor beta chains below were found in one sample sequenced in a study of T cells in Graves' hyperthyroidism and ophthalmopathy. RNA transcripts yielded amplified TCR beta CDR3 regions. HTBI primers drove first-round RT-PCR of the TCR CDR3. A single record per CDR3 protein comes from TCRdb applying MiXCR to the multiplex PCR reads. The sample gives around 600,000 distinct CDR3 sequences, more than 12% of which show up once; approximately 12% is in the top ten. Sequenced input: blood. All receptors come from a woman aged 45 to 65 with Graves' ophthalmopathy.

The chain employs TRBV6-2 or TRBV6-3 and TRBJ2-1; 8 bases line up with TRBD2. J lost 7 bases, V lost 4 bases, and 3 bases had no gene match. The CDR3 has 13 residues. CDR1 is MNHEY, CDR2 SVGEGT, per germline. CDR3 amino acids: CASSSRGRNEQFF. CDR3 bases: TGTGCCAGCAGTTCCCGCGGGAGGAATGAGCAGTTCTTC.

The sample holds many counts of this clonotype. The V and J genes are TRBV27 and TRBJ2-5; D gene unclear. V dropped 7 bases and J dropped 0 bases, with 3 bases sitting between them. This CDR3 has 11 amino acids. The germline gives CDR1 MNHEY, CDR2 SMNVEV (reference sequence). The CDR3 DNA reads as TGTGCCAGCACGTACCAAGAGACCCAGTACTTC. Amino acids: CASTYQETQYF.

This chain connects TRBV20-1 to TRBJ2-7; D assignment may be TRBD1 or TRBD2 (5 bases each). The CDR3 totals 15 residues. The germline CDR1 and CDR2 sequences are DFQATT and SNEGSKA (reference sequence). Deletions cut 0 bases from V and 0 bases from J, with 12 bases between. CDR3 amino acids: CSAREPGAISYEQYF. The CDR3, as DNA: TGCAGTGCTAGAGAACCCGGGGCAATCTCCTACGAGCAGTACTTC.

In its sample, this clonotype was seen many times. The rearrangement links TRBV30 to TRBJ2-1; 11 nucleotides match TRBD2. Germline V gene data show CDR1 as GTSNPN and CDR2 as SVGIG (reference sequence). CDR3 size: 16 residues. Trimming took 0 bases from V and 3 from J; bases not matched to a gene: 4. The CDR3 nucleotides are TGTGCCTGGAGTGTACAAGGACTAGCGGGCTACAATGAGCAGTTCTTC. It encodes CAWSVQGLAGYNEQFF.

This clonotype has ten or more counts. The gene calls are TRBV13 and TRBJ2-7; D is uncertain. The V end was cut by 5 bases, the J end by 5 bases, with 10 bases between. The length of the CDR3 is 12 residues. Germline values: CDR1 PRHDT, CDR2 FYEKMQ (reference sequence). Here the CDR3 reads CASSVRSDEQYF. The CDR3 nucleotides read TGTGCCAGCAGCGTCCGGAGTGACGAGCAGTACTTC.

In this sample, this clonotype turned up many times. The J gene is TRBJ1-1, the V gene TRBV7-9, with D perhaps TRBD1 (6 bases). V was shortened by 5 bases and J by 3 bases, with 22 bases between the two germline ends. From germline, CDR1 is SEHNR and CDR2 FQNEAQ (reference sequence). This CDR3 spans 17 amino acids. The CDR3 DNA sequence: TGTGCCAGCAGCCTAGGGTGGACCGGGACAACGGACACTGAAGCTTTCTTT. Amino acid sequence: CASSLGWTGTTDTEAFF.

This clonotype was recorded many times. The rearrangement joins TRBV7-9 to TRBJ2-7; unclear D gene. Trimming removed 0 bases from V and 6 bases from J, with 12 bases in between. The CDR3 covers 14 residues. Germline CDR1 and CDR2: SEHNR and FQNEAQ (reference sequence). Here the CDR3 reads CASSLASAPSEQYF. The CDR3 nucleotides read TGTGCCAGCAGCTTAGCATCGGCGCCCAGCGAGCAGTACTTC. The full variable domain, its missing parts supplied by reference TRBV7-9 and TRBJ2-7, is DTGVSQNPRHKITKRGQNVTFRCDPISEHNRLYWYRQTLGQGPEFLTYFQNEAQLEKSRLLSDRFSAERPKGSFSTLEIQRTEQGDSAMYLCASSLASAPSEQYFGPGTRLTVT.

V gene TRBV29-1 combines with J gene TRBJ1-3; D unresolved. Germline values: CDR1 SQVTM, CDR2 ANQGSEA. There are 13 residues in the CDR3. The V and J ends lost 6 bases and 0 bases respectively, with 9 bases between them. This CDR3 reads CSVGYSSGNTIYF. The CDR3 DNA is TGCAGCGTGGGATATAGCTCTGGAAACACCATATATTTT. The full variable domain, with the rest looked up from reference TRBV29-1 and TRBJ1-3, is SAVISQKPSRDICQRGTSLTIQCQVDSQVTMMFWYRQQPGQSLTLIATANQGSEATYESGFVIDKFPISRPNLTFSTLTVSNMSPEDSSIYLCSVGYSSGNTIYFGEGSWLTVV.

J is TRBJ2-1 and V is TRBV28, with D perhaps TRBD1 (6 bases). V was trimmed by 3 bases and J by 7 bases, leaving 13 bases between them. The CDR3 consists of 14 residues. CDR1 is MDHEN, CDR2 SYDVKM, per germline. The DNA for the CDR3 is TGTGCCAGCAGTTTCTGGACAGTCCGAAATGAGCAGTTCTTC. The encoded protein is CASSFWTVRNEQFF.

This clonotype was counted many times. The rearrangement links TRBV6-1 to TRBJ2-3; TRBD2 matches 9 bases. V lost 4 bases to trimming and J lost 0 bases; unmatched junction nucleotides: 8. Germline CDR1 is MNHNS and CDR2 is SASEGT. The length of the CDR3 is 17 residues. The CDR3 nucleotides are TGTGCCAGCAGTGCCGTAGGACTAGCGTCTAGCACAGATACGCAGTATTTT. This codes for CASSAVGLASSTDTQYF.

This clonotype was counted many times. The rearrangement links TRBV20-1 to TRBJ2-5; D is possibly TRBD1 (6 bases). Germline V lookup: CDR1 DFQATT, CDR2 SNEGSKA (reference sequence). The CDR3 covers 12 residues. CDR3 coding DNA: TGCGGAGCAGGGGACCACCAAGAGACCCAGTACTTC. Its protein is CGAGDHQETQYF.

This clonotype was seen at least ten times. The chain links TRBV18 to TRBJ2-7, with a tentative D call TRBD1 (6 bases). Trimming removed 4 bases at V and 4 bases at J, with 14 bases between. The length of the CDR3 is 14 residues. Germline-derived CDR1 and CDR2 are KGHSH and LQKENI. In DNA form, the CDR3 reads TGTGCCAGCTCACGTACAGGGAAGTCGTACGAGCAGTACTTC. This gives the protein CASSRTGKSYEQYF.

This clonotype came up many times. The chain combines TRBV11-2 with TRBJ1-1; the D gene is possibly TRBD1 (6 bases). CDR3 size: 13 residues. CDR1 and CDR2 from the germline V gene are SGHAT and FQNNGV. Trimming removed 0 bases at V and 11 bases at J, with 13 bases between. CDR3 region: CASSLDRARGAFF. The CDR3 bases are TGTGCCAGCAGCTTAGATAGGGCCAGGGGCGCTTTCTTT.

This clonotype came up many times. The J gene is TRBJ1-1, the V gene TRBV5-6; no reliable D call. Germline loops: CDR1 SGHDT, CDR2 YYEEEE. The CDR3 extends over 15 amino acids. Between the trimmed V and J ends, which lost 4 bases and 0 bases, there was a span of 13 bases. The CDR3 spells CASSHRGGLNTEAFF. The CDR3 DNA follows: TGTGCCAGCAGCCATCGGGGAGGGTTGAACACTGAAGCTTTCTTT.

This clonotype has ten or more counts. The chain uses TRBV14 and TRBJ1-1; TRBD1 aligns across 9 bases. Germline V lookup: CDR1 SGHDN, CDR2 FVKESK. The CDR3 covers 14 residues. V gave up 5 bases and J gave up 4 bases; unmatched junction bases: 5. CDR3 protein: CASSYRGLGTEAFF. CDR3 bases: TGTGCCAGCAGCTACAGGGGGCTGGGCACTGAAGCTTTCTTT.

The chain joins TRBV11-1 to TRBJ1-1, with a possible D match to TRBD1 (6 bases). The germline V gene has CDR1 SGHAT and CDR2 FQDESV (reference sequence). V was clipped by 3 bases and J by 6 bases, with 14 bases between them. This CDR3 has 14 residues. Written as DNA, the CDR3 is TGTGCCAGCAGCTTCAGGGGTCTAGGGGCTGAAGCTTTCTTT. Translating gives CASSFRGLGAEAFF.

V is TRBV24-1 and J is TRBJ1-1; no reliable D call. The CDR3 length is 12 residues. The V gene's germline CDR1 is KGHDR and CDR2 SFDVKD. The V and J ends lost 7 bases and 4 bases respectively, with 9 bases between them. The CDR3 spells CATRGDGTEAFF. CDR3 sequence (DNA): TGTGCCACCAGGGGAGACGGCACTGAAGCTTTCTTT.

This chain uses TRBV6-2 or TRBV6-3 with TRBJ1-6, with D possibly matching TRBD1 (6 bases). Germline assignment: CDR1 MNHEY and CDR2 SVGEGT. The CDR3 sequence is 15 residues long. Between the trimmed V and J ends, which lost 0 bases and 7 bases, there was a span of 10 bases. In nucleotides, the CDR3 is TGTGCCAGCAGTTACTCGCCAGGGGTAAATTCACCCCTCCACTTT. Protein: CASSYSPGVNSPLHF.

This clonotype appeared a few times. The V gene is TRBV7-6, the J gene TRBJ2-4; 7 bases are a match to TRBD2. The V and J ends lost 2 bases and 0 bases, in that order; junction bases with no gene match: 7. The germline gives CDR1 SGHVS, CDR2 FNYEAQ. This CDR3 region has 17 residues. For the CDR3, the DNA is TGTGCCAGCAGCTTACGGGGAGGGGCCCTAGCCAAAAACATTCAGTACTTC. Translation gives CASSLRGGALAKNIQYF.

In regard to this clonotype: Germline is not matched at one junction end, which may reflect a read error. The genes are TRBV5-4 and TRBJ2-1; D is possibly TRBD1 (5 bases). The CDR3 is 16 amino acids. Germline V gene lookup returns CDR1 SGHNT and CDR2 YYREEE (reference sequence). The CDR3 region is CASGLAGRRADNEQFF. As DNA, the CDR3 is TGTGCCAGCGGCTTGGCCGGTCGCAGGGCGGACAATGAGCAGTTCTTC. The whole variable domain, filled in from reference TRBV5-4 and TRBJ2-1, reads ETGVTQSPTHLIKTRGQQVTLRCSSQSGHNTVSWYQQALGQGPQFIFQYYREEENGRGNFPPRFSGLQFPNYSSELNVNALELDDSALYLCASGLAGRRADNEQFFGPGTRLTVL.

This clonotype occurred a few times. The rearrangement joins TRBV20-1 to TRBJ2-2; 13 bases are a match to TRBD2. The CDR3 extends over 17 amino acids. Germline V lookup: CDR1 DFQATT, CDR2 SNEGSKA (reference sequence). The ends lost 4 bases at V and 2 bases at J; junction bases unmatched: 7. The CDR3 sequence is CSAIARTSGSNTGELFF. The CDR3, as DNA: TGCAGTGCTATTGCTAGGACTAGCGGGAGTAACACCGGGGAGCTGTTTTTT.

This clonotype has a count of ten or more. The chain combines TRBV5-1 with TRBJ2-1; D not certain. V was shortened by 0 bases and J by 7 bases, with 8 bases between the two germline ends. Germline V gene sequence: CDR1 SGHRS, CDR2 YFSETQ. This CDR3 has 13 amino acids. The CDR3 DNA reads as TGCGCCAGCAGCTTGGCCATGGGGAATGAGCAGTTCTTC. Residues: CASSLAMGNEQFF. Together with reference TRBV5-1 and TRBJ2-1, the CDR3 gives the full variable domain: KAGVTQTPRYLIKTRGQQVTLSCSPISGHRSVSWYQQTPGQGLQFLFEYFSETQRNKGNFPGRFSGRQFSNSRSEMNVSTLELGDSALYLCASSLAMGNEQFFGPGTRLTVL.